The rows below give T cell receptor beta chains drawn from one sample of a study of blood T cell repertoires in COVID-19. The data were produced by immunoSEQ multiplex PCR, yet TCRdb's version contains in-frame clones alone and is incomplete. The sample lists 150,000 or so clones, 80% occurring once. Specimen: PBMCs or T cells enriched from blood (not recorded which). All receptors come from a woman aged 55 to 70 who had recovered from COVID-19. Both conserved end residues are part of each CDR3. A D gene is named only where the DNA matches it firmly. Not every row has a clone size; where given, it reads once, few, many or a size class.

CASARSNQPQHF	TGTGCCAGCGCACGGTCCAATCAGCCCCAGCATTTT	once	NA	TRBJ1-5	TRBV12-3/TRBV12-4
CASSPDRDNEKLFF	TGTGCCAGCAGTCCCGACAGGGATAATGAAAAACTGTTTTTT	NA	TRBD1	TRBJ1-4	TRBV2
CASSLGLAGAGSYEQYF	TGTGCCAGCAGCTTAGGACTAGCGGGGGCGGGTTCCTACGAGCAGTACTTC	many	TRBD2	TRBJ2-7	TRBV7-8
CASGTSGTDTQYF	TGTGCCAGCGGGACTAGCGGGACAGATACGCAGTATTTT	NA	TRBD2	TRBJ2-3	TRBV6-5
CASSSNRGSYEQYF	TGTGCCAGCAGCTCCAATCGGGGTTCCTACGAGCAGTACTTC	NA	NA	TRBJ2-7	TRBV7-6
CASSVESGGDYYEQYF	TGTGCCAGCAGCGTAGAGAGCGGGGGGGACTACTACGAGCAGTACTTC	NA	TRBD2	TRBJ2-7	TRBV9
CASSHDTYPNTGELFF	TGTGCCAGCTCACATGACACTTACCCGAACACCGGGGAGCTGTTTTTT	NA	NA	TRBJ2-2	TRBV18
CASSAYQTGEQFF	TGTGCCAGCAGTGCATACCAGACAGGGGAACAGTTCTTC	NA	TRBD1	TRBJ2-1	TRBV2
CASSQSGGESYEQYF	TGTGCCAGCAGCCAATCCGGGGGAGAATCCTACGAGCAGTACTTC	NA	NA	TRBJ2-7	TRBV3-1/TRBV3-2
CASSYPGENTEAFF	TGTGCCAGCAGTTACCCAGGGGAGAACACTGAAGCTTTCTTT	once	NA	TRBJ1-1	TRBV6-5
CASSLGASGGKETQYF	TGCGCCAGCAGCTTGGGGGCTAGCGGGGGTAAAGAGACCCAGTACTTC	NA	TRBD2	TRBJ2-5	TRBV5-1
CATSDLLGTGSMNEQFF	TGTGCCACCAGTGATTTGCTTGGGACAGGGTCGATGAATGAGCAGTTCTTC	NA	TRBD1	TRBJ2-1	TRBV24-1
CASSAGGLGYEQYF	TGCGCCAGCAGCGCAGGGGGACTCGGGTACGAGCAGTACTTC	NA	NA	TRBJ2-7	TRBV5-1
CASGAVNTEAFF	TGTGCCAGCGGGGCGGTGAACACTGAAGCTTTCTTT	NA	NA	TRBJ1-1	TRBV12-3/TRBV12-4
CASSYSTGGRSPLHF	TGTGCCAGCAGTTACTCTACAGGGGGACGATCACCCCTCCACTTT	once	TRBD1	TRBJ1-6	TRBV6-5
CATSRDQRQQYF	TGTGCCACCAGCAGAGATCAGCGCCAGCAGTACTTC	NA	NA	TRBJ2-7	TRBV15
CASSIVWNTEAFF	TGTGCCAGTAGTATCGTATGGAACACTGAAGCTTTCTTT	NA	NA	TRBJ1-1	TRBV19
CASTPRGDNGYTF	TGTGCCAGCACCCCACGGGGGGACAATGGCTACACCTTC	NA	NA	TRBJ1-2	TRBV6-5
CASSDAGTGVREQFF	TGTGCCAGCAGTGACGCCGGGACAGGGGTACGAGAGCAGTTCTTC	NA	TRBD1	TRBJ2-1	TRBV2
CASSAGRQGANYGYTF	TGTGCCAGCAGCGCCGGGAGACAGGGGGCCAACTATGGCTACACCTTC	NA	TRBD1	TRBJ1-2	TRBV5-8
CASSEYPKTGGAYNSPLHF	TGTGCCAGCAGTGAATACCCCAAAACAGGGGGCGCCTATAATTCACCCCTCCACTTT	NA	TRBD1	TRBJ1-6	TRBV6-1
CASSLAGDTRSYEQYF	TGCGCCAGCAGCTTGGCTGGGGACACCCGATCCTACGAGCAGTACTTC	NA	NA	TRBJ2-7	TRBV5-1
CASSSRTSILSYEQYF	TGTGCCAGCAGCTCGAGGACTAGTATTCTCTCCTACGAGCAGTACTTC	NA	TRBD2	TRBJ2-7	TRBV7-2
CASSVGSGYIPTIYF	TGTGCCAGCAGCGTAGGGTCGGGGTACATTCCCACCATATATTTT	NA	NA	TRBJ1-3	TRBV9
CASKWGGQTNEKLFF	TGTGCCAGCAAGTGGGGGGGTCAAACTAATGAAAAACTGTTTTTT	NA	NA	TRBJ1-4	TRBV6-5
CASSTRGPHEQYF	TGTGCCAGCAGTACCAGGGGACCTCATGAGCAGTACTTC	NA	NA	TRBJ2-7	TRBV27
CASSQSGTDEAFF	TGTGCCAGCAGCCAATCCGGGACAGACGAAGCTTTCTTT	NA	TRBD1	TRBJ1-1	TRBV3-1/TRBV3-2
CATSRGTGELFF	TGTGCCACCTCAAGAGGCACCGGGGAGCTGTTTTTT	few	NA	TRBJ2-2	TRBV2
CASKLGTSGPYEQYF	TGCGCCAGTAAACTTGGGACTAGCGGGCCCTACGAGCAGTACTTC	NA	TRBD2	TRBJ2-7	TRBV5-1
CAISQLTGDTEAFF	TGTGCCATCAGCCAGCTGACAGGGGACACTGAAGCTTTCTTT	NA	TRBD1	TRBJ1-1	TRBV10-3
CASSRQTGRETQYF	TGTGCCAGCAGCCGGCAGACAGGGAGGGAGACCCAGTACTTC	NA	NA	TRBJ2-5	TRBV3-1/TRBV3-2
CASSIGLAGGTDTQYF	TGTGCCAGCAGCATTGGACTAGCGGGGGGCACAGATACGCAGTATTTT	once	TRBD2	TRBJ2-3	TRBV7-3
CASSGGGPLGTQYF	TGTGCCAGCAGCGGCGGGGGGCCTTTAGGGACCCAGTACTTC	NA	TRBD2	TRBJ2-5	TRBV5-6
CASRQPRQGGHGYTF	TGTGCCAGTAGGCAACCCCGACAAGGGGGCCATGGCTACACCTTC	NA	TRBD1	TRBJ1-2	TRBV19
CASSQDMIGDTEAFF	TGTGCCAGCAGCCAAGATATGATCGGGGACACTGAAGCTTTCTTT	NA	NA	TRBJ1-1	TRBV14
CASSVGPGEYEQYF	TGTGCCAGCAGCGTGGGGCCCGGAGAGTACGAGCAGTACTTC	NA	NA	TRBJ2-7	TRBV9
CASSLEPGTSGYEQYF	TGTGCCAGCAGCTTAGAACCCGGGACTAGCGGCTACGAGCAGTACTTC	NA	TRBD2	TRBJ2-7	TRBV7-9
CASRSSGNTIYF	TGTGCCAGTCGGTCCTCTGGAAACACCATATATTTT	NA	NA	TRBJ1-3	TRBV19
CASSESTGGAVEQYF	TGCGCCAGCAGTGAGTCGACCGGGGGGGCGGTCGAGCAGTACTTC	NA	TRBD2	TRBJ2-7	TRBV10-1
CASSSRLPGAGNTIYF	TGTGCCAGCAGCTCGCGGTTACCCGGAGCCGGAAACACCATATATTTT	NA	NA	TRBJ1-3	TRBV5-4
CASSLEGLAADTQYF	TGTGCCAGCAGCTTAGAAGGACTAGCGGCAGATACGCAGTATTTT	NA	TRBD2	TRBJ2-3	TRBV7-2
CASSQTGGREQFF	TGTGCCAGCAGCCAGACAGGGGGCCGGGAGCAGTTCTTC	NA	TRBD1	TRBJ2-1	TRBV7-8
CASSWGSGGARETQYF	TGTGCCAGCAGCTGGGGTAGCGGGGGGGCCCGTGAGACCCAGTACTTC	many	TRBD2	TRBJ2-5	TRBV7-9
CATSDFEGVNEKLFF	TGTGCCACCAGTGATTTCGAGGGGGTTAATGAAAAACTGTTTTTT	NA	NA	TRBJ1-4	TRBV24-1
CAIRKTSGETYEQYF	TGTGCCATCAGAAAGACTAGCGGGGAGACCTACGAGCAGTACTTC	NA	TRBD2	TRBJ2-7	TRBV10-3
CASSPGGTGGWVTEAFF	TGTGCCAGCTCACCGGGGGGGACAGGGGGCTGGGTAACTGAAGCTTTCTTT	NA	TRBD1	TRBJ1-1	TRBV18
CASSGSGLREQYF	TGTGCCAGCAGCGGCTCGGGACTCCGGGAGCAGTACTTC	NA	NA	TRBJ2-7	TRBV9
CASTKAGGASYGYTF	TGTGCCAGCACTAAGGCGGGGGGCGCTTCCTATGGCTACACCTTC	NA	NA	TRBJ1-2	TRBV25-1
CASSLGTGAGELFF	TGCGCCAGCAGCTTGGGGACGGGGGCCGGGGAGCTGTTTTTT	NA	NA	TRBJ2-2	TRBV5-1
CASSEVFEGTNNEKLFF	TGTGCCAGCAGTGAGGTGTTTGAGGGCACGAATAATGAAAAACTGTTTTTT	NA	NA	TRBJ1-4	TRBV2
CASSMVQDTAGPQHF	TGTGCCAGTAGTATGGTTCAGGATACGGCGGGGCCCCAGCATTTT	NA	NA	TRBJ1-5	TRBV19
CASSDFRQGYTEAFF	TGTGCCAGCAGTGATTTCCGACAGGGTTACACTGAAGCTTTCTTT	NA	TRBD1	TRBJ1-1	TRBV25-1
CSGTGTGDEQYF	TGCAGCGGAACCGGGACAGGGGACGAGCAGTACTTC	NA	TRBD1	TRBJ2-7	TRBV29-1